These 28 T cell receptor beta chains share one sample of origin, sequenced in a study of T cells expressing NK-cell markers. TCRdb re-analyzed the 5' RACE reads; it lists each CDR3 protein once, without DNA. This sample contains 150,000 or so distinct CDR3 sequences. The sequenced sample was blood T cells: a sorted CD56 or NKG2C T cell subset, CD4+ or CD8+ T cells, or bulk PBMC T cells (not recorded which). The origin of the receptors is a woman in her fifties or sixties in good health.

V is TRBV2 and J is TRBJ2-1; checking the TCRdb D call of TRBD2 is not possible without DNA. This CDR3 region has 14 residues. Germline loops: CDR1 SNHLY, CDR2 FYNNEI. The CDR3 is CASSESLADNEQFF.

The CDR3: CASSEGLRTDTQYF. This chain connects TRBV9 to TRBJ2-3. This CDR3 contains 14 residues. The germline CDR1 and CDR2 sequences are SGDLS and YYNGEE.

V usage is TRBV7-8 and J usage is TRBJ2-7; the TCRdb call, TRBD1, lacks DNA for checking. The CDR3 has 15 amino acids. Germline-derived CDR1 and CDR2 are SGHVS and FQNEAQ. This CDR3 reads CASTPGVTGGYEQYF.

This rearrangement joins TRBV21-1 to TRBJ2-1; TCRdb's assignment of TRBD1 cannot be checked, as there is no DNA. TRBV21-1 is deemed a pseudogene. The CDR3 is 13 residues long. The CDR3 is CATPAGDDNEQFF.

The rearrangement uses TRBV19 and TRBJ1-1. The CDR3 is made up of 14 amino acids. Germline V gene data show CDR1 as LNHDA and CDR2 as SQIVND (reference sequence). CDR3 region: CASTLTAENTEAFF.

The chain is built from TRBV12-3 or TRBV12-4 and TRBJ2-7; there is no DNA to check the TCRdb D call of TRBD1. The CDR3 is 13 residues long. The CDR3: CASTPGGNNEQYF.

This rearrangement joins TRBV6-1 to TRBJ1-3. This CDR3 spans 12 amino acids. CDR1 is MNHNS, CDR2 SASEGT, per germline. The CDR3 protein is CASRSGWHTIYF.

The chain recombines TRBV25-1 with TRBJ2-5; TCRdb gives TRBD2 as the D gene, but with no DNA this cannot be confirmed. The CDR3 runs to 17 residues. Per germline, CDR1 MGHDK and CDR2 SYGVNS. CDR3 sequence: CASSEMEGMVGQETQYF.

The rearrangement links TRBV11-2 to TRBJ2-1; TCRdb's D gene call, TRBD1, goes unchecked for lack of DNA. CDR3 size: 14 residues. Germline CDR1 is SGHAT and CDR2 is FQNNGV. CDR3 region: CASSLGWGNNEQFF.

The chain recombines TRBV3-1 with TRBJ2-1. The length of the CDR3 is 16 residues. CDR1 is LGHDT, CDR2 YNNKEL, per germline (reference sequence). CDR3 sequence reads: CASSQESAGAYNEQFF.

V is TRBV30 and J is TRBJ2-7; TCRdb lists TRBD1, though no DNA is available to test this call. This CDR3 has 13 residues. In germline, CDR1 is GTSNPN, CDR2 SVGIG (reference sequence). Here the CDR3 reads CAWSLTGLGEQYF.

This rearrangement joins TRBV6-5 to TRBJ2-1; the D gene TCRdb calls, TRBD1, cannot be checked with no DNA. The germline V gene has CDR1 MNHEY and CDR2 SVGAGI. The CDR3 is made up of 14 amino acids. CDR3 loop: CASSYQGSYNEQFF.

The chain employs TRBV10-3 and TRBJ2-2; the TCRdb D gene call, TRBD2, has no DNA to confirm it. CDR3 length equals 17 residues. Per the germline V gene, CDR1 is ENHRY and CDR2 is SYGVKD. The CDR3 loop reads CAISDPGGRRDTGELFF.

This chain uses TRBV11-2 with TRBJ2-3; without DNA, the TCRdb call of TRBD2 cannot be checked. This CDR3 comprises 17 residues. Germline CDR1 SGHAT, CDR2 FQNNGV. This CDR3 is CASSSFSGRAGGDTQYF.

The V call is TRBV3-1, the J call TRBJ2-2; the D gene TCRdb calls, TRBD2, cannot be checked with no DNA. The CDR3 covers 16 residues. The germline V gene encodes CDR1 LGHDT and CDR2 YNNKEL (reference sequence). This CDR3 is CASSQFAGGPPGELFF.

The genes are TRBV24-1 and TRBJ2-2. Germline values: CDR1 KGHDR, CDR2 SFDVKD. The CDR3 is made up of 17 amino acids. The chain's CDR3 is CATSDSPWDPSTGELFF.

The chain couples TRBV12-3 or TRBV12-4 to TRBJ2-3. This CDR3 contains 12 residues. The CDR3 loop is CASWLAGDTQYF.

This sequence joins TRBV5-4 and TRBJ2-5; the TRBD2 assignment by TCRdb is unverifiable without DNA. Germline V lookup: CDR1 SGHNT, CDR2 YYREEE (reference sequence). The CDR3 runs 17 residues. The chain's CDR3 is CASSPRTSGSLRETQYF.

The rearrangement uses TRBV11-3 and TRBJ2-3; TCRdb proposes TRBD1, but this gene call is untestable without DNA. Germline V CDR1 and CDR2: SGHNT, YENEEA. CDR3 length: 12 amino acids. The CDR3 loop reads CASSGGADTQYF. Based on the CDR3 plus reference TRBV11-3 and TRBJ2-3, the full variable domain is EAGVVQSPRYKIIEKKQPVAFWCNPISGHNTLYWYLQNLGQGPELLIRYENEEAVDDSQLPKDRFSAERLKGVDSTLKIQPAELGDSAVYLCASSGGADTQYFGPGTRLTVL.

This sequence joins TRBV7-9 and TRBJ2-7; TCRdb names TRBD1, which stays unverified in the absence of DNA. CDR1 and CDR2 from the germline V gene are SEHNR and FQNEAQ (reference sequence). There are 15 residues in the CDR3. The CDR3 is CASSSPSGLGYEQYF.

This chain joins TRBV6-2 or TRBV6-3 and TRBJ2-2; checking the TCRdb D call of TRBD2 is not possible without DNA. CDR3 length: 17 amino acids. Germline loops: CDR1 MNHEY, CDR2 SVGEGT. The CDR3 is CASSPPALAENTGELFF.

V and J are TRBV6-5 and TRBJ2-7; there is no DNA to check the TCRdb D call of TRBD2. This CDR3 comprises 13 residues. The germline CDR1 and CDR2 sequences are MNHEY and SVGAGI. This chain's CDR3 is CASRREFSYEQYF.

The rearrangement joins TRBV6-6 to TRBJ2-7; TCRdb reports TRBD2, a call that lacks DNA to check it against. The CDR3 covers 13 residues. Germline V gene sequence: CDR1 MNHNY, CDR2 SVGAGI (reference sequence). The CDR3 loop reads CASSYEGIDEQYF.

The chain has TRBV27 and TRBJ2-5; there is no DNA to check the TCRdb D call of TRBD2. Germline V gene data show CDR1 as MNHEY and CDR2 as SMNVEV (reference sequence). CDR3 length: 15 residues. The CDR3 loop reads CASSLYGAAGETQYF.

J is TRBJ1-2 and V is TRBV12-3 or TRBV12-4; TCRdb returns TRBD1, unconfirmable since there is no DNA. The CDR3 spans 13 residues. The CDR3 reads CASSSRDSYGYTF.

The CDR3 loop is CASSYGRQGVYGYTF. The chain couples TRBV6-5 to TRBJ1-2; the TRBD1 assignment by TCRdb is unverifiable without DNA. The CDR3 runs 15 residues. Germline CDR1 reads MNHEY; CDR2 reads SVGAGI.

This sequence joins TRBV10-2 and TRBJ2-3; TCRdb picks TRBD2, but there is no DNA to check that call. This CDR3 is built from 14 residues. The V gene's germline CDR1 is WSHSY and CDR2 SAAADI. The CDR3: CASSGLGNTDTQYF.

The CDR3 region is CATAGGPGGTGELFF. The chain uses TRBV10-3 and TRBJ2-2; TCRdb selects TRBD2, and the lack of DNA leaves this call unchecked. The germline V gene has CDR1 ENHRY and CDR2 SYGVKD. CDR3 length: 15 residues.